This is a list of T cell receptor beta chains from one sample in a study of OX40 agonist ivuxolimab in advanced cancers. Profiled with immunoSEQ multiplex PCR; TCRdb holds only in-frame clones, not every one. This table has about 12,000 clones, roughly 75% appearing once. The sample consisted of CD4+ or CD8+ T cells sorted from blood, taken in a trial of the OX40 agonist ivuxolimab. These receptors were taken from an adult with an advanced solid tumor such as melanoma, head and neck, liver or kidney cancer. CDR3s include the opening cysteine and the closing phenylalanine or tryptophan. Each record gives: V gene, clone size, J gene, D gene, CDR3 DNA, CDR3 protein. The D gene is left open where the match is weak. Part of the rows lack a size; the others show once, few, many or a class for expanded clones.

>TRBV6-5|.|TRBJ2-7|.
TGTGCCAGCAGTTACTCGGGCAGCCCAGGGGAGCAGTACTTC
CASSYSGSPGEQYF
>TRBV7-6|.|TRBJ1-2|.
TGTGCCAGCAGCTTAGGCGGCGGTTATAACTATGGCTACACCTTC
CASSLGGGYNYGYTF
>TRBV4-3|once|TRBJ2-5|.
TGCGCCAGCAGCCAAGGGTACAGGGTCACGGAGACCCAGTACTTC
CASSQGYRVTETQYF
>TRBV11-2|.|TRBJ2-5|.
TGTGCCAGCAGCTTAGAGTTTCGGGGAACGGAGACCCAGTACTTC
CASSLEFRGTETQYF
>TRBV6-1|.|TRBJ1-1|.
TGTGCCAGCAGTGAGAGACAGGCTATGAACACTGAAGCTTTCTTT
CASSERQAMNTEAFF
>TRBV6-9|.|TRBJ2-7|.
TGTGCCAGCAGCCAAACAGGGTCCAGCTCCTACGAGCAGTACTTC
CASSQTGSSSYEQYF
>TRBV28|.|TRBJ1-6|.
TGTGCCAGCACCCCGGGAGCCTCCTATAATTCACCCCTCCACTTT
CASTPGASYNSPLHF
>TRBV7-8|.|TRBJ2-2|TRBD1
TGTGCCAGCAGACGGGACAGGGCGAACACCGGGGAGCTGTTTTTT
CASRRDRANTGELFF
>TRBV6-6|once|TRBJ1-2|.
TGTGCCAGCAGTTACTCGATGACTCTGGCGTATGGCTACACCTTC
CASSYSMTLAYGYTF
>TRBV19|.|TRBJ1-4|.
TGTGCCAGTACTGTGGGACAAGCAAATGAAAAACTGTTTTTT
CASTVGQANEKLFF
>TRBV13|.|TRBJ1-4|.
TGTGCCAGCAGCGGGAGGGGGGGCCATGAAAAACTGTTTTTT
CASSGRGGHEKLFF
>TRBV5-8|.|TRBJ2-7|.
TGTGCCAGCAGCTTGGTGGGAGCGCTCGGCTCCTACGAGCAGTACTTC
CASSLVGALGSYEQYF
>TRBV4-1|.|TRBJ2-3|TRBD1
TGCGCCAGCAGCCATCGACCCCAGGGGGCTGGCACAGATACGCAGTATTTT
CASSHRPQGAGTDTQYF
>TRBV5-1|.|TRBJ2-5|.
TGCGCCAGCAGCTTCCAGCCGCACCACGAGGAGACCCAGTACTTC
CASSFQPHHEETQYF
>TRBV7-9|.|TRBJ2-7|.
TGTGCCAGCAGCTTAAGTCAGAGCTCCTACGAGCAGTACTTC
CASSLSQSSYEQYF
>TRBV4-1|.|TRBJ2-7|.
TGCGCCAGCAGCCAAGGAGTTCGCACCCCCTACGAGCAGTACTTC
CASSQGVRTPYEQYF
>TRBV9|.|TRBJ2-3|TRBD2
TGTGCCAGCAGCCCTGAAATAGGACTAGCGGGAGGAGATACGCAGTATTTT
CASSPEIGLAGGDTQYF
>TRBV9|.|TRBJ2-2|.
TGTGCCAGCAGCGTAGTACTCGGGGAGCTGTTTTTT
CASSVVLGELFF
>TRBV10-3|.|TRBJ2-7|.
TGTGCCATCAGTGACGGCCTGGAGTACGAGCAGTACTTC
CAISDGLEYEQYF
>TRBV7-9|.|TRBJ1-2|.
TGTGCCAGCAGCTCCTCCGACCCATATTGGGTCTATGGCTACACCTTC
CASSSSDPYWVYGYTF
>TRBV4-1|.|TRBJ1-5|.
TGCGCCAGCAGCCAAGGAAGCAATCAGCCCCAGCATTTT
CASSQGSNQPQHF
>TRBV5-6|medium-sized|TRBJ1-4|TRBD1
TGTGCCAGCAGCGACAGACGGGGGACAGGGCGCGGAAAACTGTTTTTT
CASSDRRGTGRGKLFF
>TRBV5-8|few|TRBJ1-5|.
TGTGCCAGCAGCTCGGACGGATATAGCAATCAGCCCCAGCATTTT
CASSSDGYSNQPQHF
>TRBV18|.|TRBJ2-7|TRBD2
TGTGCCAGCTCCTCTAGCGGGTACTCCTACGAGCAGTACTTC
CASSSSGYSYEQYF
>TRBV7-2|.|TRBJ1-5|.
TGTGCCAGCAGCCTGGGACACACTAGCAATCAGCCCCAGCATTTT
CASSLGHTSNQPQHF
>TRBV6-1|.|TRBJ2-7|.
TGTGCCAGCAGTTCCACAGGGCCCTACGAGCAGTACTTC
CASSSTGPYEQYF
>TRBV4-1|.|TRBJ2-1|TRBD2
TGCGCCAGCAGCCGTCTTGGGGCGGGAGTCAAGGATGAGCAGTTCTTC
CASSRLGAGVKDEQFF
>TRBV30|.|TRBJ1-1|.
TGTGCCTGGAGTGTTATGGGTCGCACTGAAGCTTTCTTT
CAWSVMGRTEAFF
>TRBV7-9|.|TRBJ1-2|.
TGTGCCAGCAGCTCCTCCGATCCATATTGGGTCTATGGCTACACCTTC
CASSSSDPYWVYGYTF
>TRBV2|few|TRBJ2-7|.
TGTGCCAGTGGCCGTTACGAGCAGTACTTC
CASGRYEQYF
>TRBV27|.|TRBJ1-6|.
TGTGCCAGCAGTAAAAAGGACAGATATAATTCACCCCTCCACTTT
CASSKKDRYNSPLHF
>TRBV7-8|once|TRBJ1-3|.
TGTGCCAGCAGCTTAGACAGCCACTCTGGAAACACCATATATTTT
CASSLDSHSGNTIYF
>TRBV5-4|once|TRBJ2-1|.
TGTGCCAGCAGCTTGTCTGCGGGTGAGCAGTTCTTC
CASSLSAGEQFF
>TRBV27|.|TRBJ2-7|.
TGTGCCAGCAGTCCTCGGACGGTATACGAGCAGTACTTC
CASSPRTVYEQYF
>TRBV23-1|.|TRBJ2-3|TRBD1
TGCGCCAGCAGTCAACCGGGACAGGGGGGCCCCGGGCAGTATTTT
CASSQPGQGGPGQYF
>TRBV27|.|TRBJ2-7|TRBD1
TGTGCCAGCAGCCCATCCGCTGGGACAGCAACATACGAGCAGTACTTC
CASSPSAGTATYEQYF
>TRBV7-2|.|TRBJ1-1|.
TGTGCCAGCAGCCCCGCAAGGGGAGCGGACACTGAAGCTTTCTTT
CASSPARGADTEAFF
>TRBV2|.|TRBJ2-2|.
TGTGCCAGCAGTTCGGACAGCAACACCGGGGAGCTGTTTTTT
CASSSDSNTGELFF
>TRBV7-9|.|TRBJ1-1|TRBD1
TGTGCCAGCATCCCCGAGACAGGGGGTTTGTACACTGAAGCTTTCTTT
CASIPETGGLYTEAFF
>TRBV9|.|TRBJ2-7|.
TGTGCCAGCAGCGTAGGGAACGGTCCCTACGAGCAGTACTTC
CASSVGNGPYEQYF
>TRBV9|.|TRBJ1-1|.
TGTGCCAGCAGCACAGCAACGAACACTGAAGCTTTCTTT
CASSTATNTEAFF
>TRBV7-3|.|TRBJ2-1|TRBD2
TGTGCCAGCAGTCCAACGGGGGGTAGTTACAATGAGCAGTTCTTC
CASSPTGGSYNEQFF
>TRBV4-1|.|TRBJ1-5|.
TGCGCCAGCAGCCAGTACCGGGGCGTAAATCAGCCCCAGCATTTT
CASSQYRGVNQPQHF
>TRBV7-9|.|TRBJ2-7|TRBD2
TGTGCCAGCAGCTCTCCGGGCCCCGGACTAGTCCACGAGCAGTACTTC
CASSSPGPGLVHEQYF
>TRBV4-1|few|TRBJ2-1|.
TGCGCCAGCAGCCAAGATTGGGCGGGCAGGATAAGCTCCTACAATGAGCAGTTCTTC
CASSQDWAGRISSYNEQFF
>TRBV7-9|.|TRBJ2-1|.
TGTGCCAGCAGCTCATTGGGACAACTCAATGAGCAGTTCTTC
CASSSLGQLNEQFF
>TRBV7-6|.|TRBJ1-1|.
TGTGCCAGCAGCTTAGCGCTGAACACTGAAGCTTTCTTT
CASSLALNTEAFF
>TRBV9|.|TRBJ2-6|.
TGTGCCAGCAGCGAAGGGTTGTTCGGCTCTGGGGCCAACGTCCTGACTTTC
CASSEGLFGSGANVLTF